The 16 T cell receptor beta chains below were found in one sample sequenced in a study of tumor-infiltrating lymphocytes in oesophageal squamous cell carcinoma. TCRdb called the PCR reads again in MiXCR, with one record for every CDR3 protein. The table lists some 22,000 distinct CDR3 sequences, under 45% of them singletons. Sample: esophageal tumor tissue. Every receptor here comes from a male donor with esophageal squamous cell carcinoma.

This clonotype was observed a single time. This chain joins TRBV28 and TRBJ2-1; 7 nucleotides line up with TRBD1. The CDR3 is made up of 14 amino acids. V was clipped by 5 bases and J by 4 bases; unmatched bases: 5. Germline CDR1 and CDR2: MDHEN and SYDVKM. In DNA, the CDR3 is TGTGCCAGCAGTCTTAGGACAGGATACAATGAGCAGTTCTTC. Translation: CASSLRTGYNEQFF.

V and J are TRBV24-1 and TRBJ2-6, with D possibly called TRBD1 or TRBD2 (5 bases each). The J call is uncertain, as TRBJ2-1 better fits the DNA end. Per the germline V gene, CDR1 is KGHDR and CDR2 is SFDVKD. The CDR3 runs to 14 residues. CDR3 DNA sequence: TGTGCCACCAGCCGGGACCACCAGGGTCATGAGCAGTTCTTC. Translated, it gives CATSRDHQGHEQFF.

A note on this clonotype: The conserved phenylalanine or tryptophan normally closing the CDR3 is absent here, so this likely arose from a read error. It is unclear where the CDR3 begins or ends on the DNA, so no DNA is shown, and the CDR3 is as TCRdb lists it. This rearrangement joins TRBV7-6 to TRBJ2-6; the table calls TRBD1, which could not be checked here. The CDR3 spans 16 amino acids, including both terminal residues. CDR1 SGHVS and CDR2 FNYEAQ come from the germline V gene. CDR3 sequence reads: CASRGTGGLDEQFFGA.

V usage is TRBV18 and J usage is TRBJ2-4; 9 bases agree with TRBD1. The J call is uncertain, as TRBJ2-7 better fits the DNA end. The CDR3 is 16 residues long. Germline V CDR1 and CDR2: KGHSH, LQKENI. The chain's CDR3 is CASSPRTGDRDYEQYF. The DNA of the CDR3 is TGTGCCAGCTCACCGCGGACAGGGGATCGGGACTACGAGCAGTACTTC.

In this sample, this clonotype turned up many times. This chain uses TRBV20-1 with TRBJ1-2, with 9 bases fitting TRBD1. The CDR3 has 14 amino acids. After removal of 1 base from V and 5 bases from J, the junction contained 5 bases not matched to a gene. CDR1 DFQATT and CDR2 SNEGSKA come from the germline V gene (reference sequence). This chain's CDR3 is CSARGQGVQYGYTF. The CDR3 DNA sequence: TGCAGTGCTAGAGGACAGGGGGTTCAGTATGGCTACACCTTC.

This clonotype appeared many times. V usage is TRBV4-2 and J usage is TRBJ2-3, with D perhaps assigned TRBD1 or TRBD2 (6 bases each). V lost 6 bases and J 5 bases, leaving 24 bases between the germline ends. The length of the CDR3 is 17 residues. Germline CDR1 and CDR2: LGHNA and YNFKEQ. In DNA, the CDR3 is TGTGCCAGCAGTTGGGGGCGTCTAAGTAGCGGAGAAGATACGCAGTATTTT. It is translated as CASSWGRLSSGEDTQYF.

This clonotype is medium-sized within its sample. V and J are TRBV6-1 and TRBJ2-3; D unresolved. The CDR3 sequence is 14 residues long. The germline CDR1 and CDR2 sequences are MNHNS and SASEGT. Trimming stripped 7 bases from V and 0 bases from J, with 11 bases between. CDR3 DNA sequence: TGTGCCAGCAAACCAACTGGGAGCACAGATACGCAGTATTTT. It is translated as CASKPTGSTDTQYF.

This clonotype showed up many times. V usage is TRBV14 and J usage is TRBJ2-3; tentative D call: TRBD2 (5 bases). Gene TRBJ2-1 matches the end of the DNA better, so the J call may be wrong. The CDR3 consists of 13 residues. CDR1 is SGHDN and CDR2 is FVKESK in the germline V gene. The CDR3 coding sequence is TGTGCCAGCAGCCAAGCTCAACTAGGTGAGCAGTTCTTC. The encoded protein is CASSQAQLGEQFF.

The chain carries TRBV7-4 and TRBJ2-7; tentatively, D is TRBD2 (6 bases). The better agreement between TRBJ2-5 and the DNA end casts doubt on the J call. Germline V gene lookup returns CDR1 SGHVT and CDR2 SQSDAQ. The CDR3 extends over 15 amino acids. This chain's CDR3 is CASSLARLGQETQYF. CDR3 nucleotides: TGTGCCAGCAGCTTAGCCCGACTAGGCCAAGAGACCCAGTACTTC.

This clonotype was observed a few times. The J gene is TRBJ2-2, the V gene TRBV28; D may be TRBD2 (7 bases). Per the germline V gene, CDR1 is MDHEN and CDR2 is SYDVKM. CDR3 length: 15 amino acids. Trimming removed 6 bases at V and 3 bases at J, with 14 bases between. CDR3 DNA sequence: TGTGCCAGCAGCTGGGGGGGGGCCGACACCGGGGAGCTGTTTTTT. Its translation: CASSWGGADTGELFF.

The chain uses TRBV7-6 and TRBJ2-4; tentatively, D is TRBD1 or TRBD2 (6 bases each). Gene TRBJ2-5 matches the end of the DNA better, so the J call may be wrong. The CDR3 runs to 14 residues. Germline values: CDR1 SGHVS, CDR2 FNYEAQ. The CDR3 sequence is CASSLGGGGETQYF. CDR3 nucleotides: TGTGCCAGCAGCCTAGGAGGGGGAGGAGAGACCCAGTACTTC.

Turning to this clonotype: Without the conserved terminal phenylalanine or tryptophan, this CDR3 likely stems from a read error. The DNA is left out, because the CDR3 cannot be placed on it with certainty; the CDR3 is given as TCRdb lists it. J is TRBJ2-3 and V is TRBV5-6. The V gene's germline CDR1 is SGHDT and CDR2 YYEEEE. A total of 17 residues make up the CDR3, ends included. CDR3: CASSFGLAPNFGYTFGS.

Comment on this clonotype: Being one base from a much bigger clone, this may be a read error. The chain carries TRBV28 and TRBJ2-7; TRBD1 aligns across 8 bases. CDR1 and CDR2 from the germline V gene are MDHEN and SYDVKM. This CDR3 region has 14 residues. CDR3 DNA sequence: TGTGCCAGCACCCCAGGGGGCTCCTACAATGAGCAGATCTTC. As protein: CASTPGGSYNEQIF.

The J gene is TRBJ2-4, the V gene TRBV24-1; 8 bases line up with TRBD1. The DNA end favors TRBJ2-1, so the J call may be wrong. CDR1 is KGHDR and CDR2 is SFDVKD in the germline V gene. CDR3 length: 17 amino acids. The CDR3 DNA sequence: TGTGCCACCAGCTCGGTTACGACAGGGGATGGGGACAATGAGCAGTTCTTC. Translating it yields CATSSVTTGDGDNEQFF.

This clonotype was counted many times. V is TRBV7-9 and J is TRBJ2-7, with unresolved D. The J call is doubtful: the DNA matches TRBJ2-5 better. Germline-derived CDR1 and CDR2 are SEHNR and FQNEAQ (reference sequence). The CDR3 contains 15 residues. The CDR3 sequence: CASSFGSGQDETQYF. The CDR3 DNA is TGTGCCAGCAGCTTCGGATCGGGTCAGGACGAGACCCAGTACTTC.

The chain links TRBV18 to TRBJ2-3, with 10 bases matching TRBD2. Trimming at V came to 2 bases and at J to 5 bases, leaving 7 bases not matched to a gene. Germline V gene lookup returns CDR1 KGHSH and CDR2 LQKENI. The CDR3 consists of 16 residues. CDR3 DNA: TGTGCCAGCTCACCAAAGGCTAGCGGGAGTGTAGATACGCAGTATTTT. As protein: CASSPKASGSVDTQYF.